This T cell receptor (beta chain) stems from a study of T cells expressing NK-cell markers. TCR beta cDNA was made by 5'RACE template switching with UMIs. TCRdb reworked the 5' RACE reads into one entry per CDR3 protein, no DNA. The sample shows approximately 150,000 distinct CDR3 sequences, and approximately 12% sits with its ten largest clones. This CDR3 is 15 amino acids long. Per the germline V gene, CDR1 is SGHAT and CDR2 is FQNNGV. Sequencing used blood T cells: a sorted CD56 or NKG2C T cell subset, CD4+ or CD8+ T cells, or bulk PBMC T cells (not recorded which). The receptor comes from a man aged 18 to 35 in good health. The chain combines TRBV11-2 with TRBJ2-5; there is no DNA to check the TCRdb D call of TRBD2. CDR3 sequence: CASSSLAELGETQYF.